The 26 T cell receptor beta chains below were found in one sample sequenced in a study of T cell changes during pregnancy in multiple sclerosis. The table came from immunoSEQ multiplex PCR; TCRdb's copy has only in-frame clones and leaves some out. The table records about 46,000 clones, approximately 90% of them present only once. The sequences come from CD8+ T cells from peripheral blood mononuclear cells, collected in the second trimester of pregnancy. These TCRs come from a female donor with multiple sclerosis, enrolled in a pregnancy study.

CDR3 nucleotides: TGTGCCAGCAGCGTAGAGGGGCAGCCCTCCTACGAGCAGTACTTC. This codes for CASSVEGQPSYEQYF. The chain recombines TRBV9 with TRBJ2-7, with D perhaps matching TRBD1 (5 bases). CDR3 length equals 15 residues. CDR1 is SGDLS, CDR2 YYNGEE, per germline. V lost 0 bases, J lost 0 bases, and 10 bases lay in between.

The CDR3 coding sequence is TGTGCCAGCAGCCAACCAGGGGATGGCTACACCTTC. Translation: CASSQPGDGYTF. The rearrangement uses TRBV14 and TRBJ1-2, with D possibly being TRBD1 (6 bases). Trimming cost V 2 bases and J 6 bases, with 7 bases left between them. CDR3 size: 12 residues. Germline loops: CDR1 SGHDN, CDR2 FVKESK.

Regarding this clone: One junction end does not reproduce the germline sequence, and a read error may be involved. CDR3 region: CSGVTGTLPQLQF. In DNA, the CDR3 is TGCAGCGGCGTCACTGGGACTCTCCCTCAGCTTCAGTTT. This chain connects TRBV29-1 to TRBJ2-3, with a possible D match to TRBD2 (6 bases). This CDR3 contains 13 residues. Germline V gene data show CDR1 as SQVTM and CDR2 as ANQGSEA.

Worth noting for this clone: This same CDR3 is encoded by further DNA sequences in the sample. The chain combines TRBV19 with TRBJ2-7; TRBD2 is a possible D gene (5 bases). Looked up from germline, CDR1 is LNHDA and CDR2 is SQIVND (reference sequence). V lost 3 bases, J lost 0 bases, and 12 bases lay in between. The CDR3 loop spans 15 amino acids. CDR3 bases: TGTGCCAGTAGTATTGGTCGGGGAACCTCCTACGAGCAGTACTTC. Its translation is CASSIGRGTSYEQYF.

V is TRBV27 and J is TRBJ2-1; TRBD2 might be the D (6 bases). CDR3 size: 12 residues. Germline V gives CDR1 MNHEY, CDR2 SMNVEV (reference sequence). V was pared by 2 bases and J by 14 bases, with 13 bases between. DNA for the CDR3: TGTGCCAGCAGTTTAGGGGGGTCAATGGAGTTCTTC. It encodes CASSLGGSMEFF.

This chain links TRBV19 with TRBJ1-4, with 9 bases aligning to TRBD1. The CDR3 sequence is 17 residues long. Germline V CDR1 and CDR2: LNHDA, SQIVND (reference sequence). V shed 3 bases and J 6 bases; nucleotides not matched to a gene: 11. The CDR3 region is CASSIGPLQGAYEKLFF. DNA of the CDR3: TGTGCCAGTAGTATTGGGCCCCTACAGGGGGCGTATGAAAAACTGTTTTTT.

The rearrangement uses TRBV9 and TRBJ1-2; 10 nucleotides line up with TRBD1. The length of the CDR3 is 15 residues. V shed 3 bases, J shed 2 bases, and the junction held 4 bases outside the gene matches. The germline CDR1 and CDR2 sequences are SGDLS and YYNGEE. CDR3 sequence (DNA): TGTGCCAGCAGCGAAAGACAGGGGGCGAACTATGGCTACACCTTC. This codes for CASSERQGANYGYTF.

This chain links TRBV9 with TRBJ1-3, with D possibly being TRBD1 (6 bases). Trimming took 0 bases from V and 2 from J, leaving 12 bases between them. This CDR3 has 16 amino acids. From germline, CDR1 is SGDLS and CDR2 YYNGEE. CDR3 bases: TGTGCCAGCAGCGTAGGGGGGGGGACAACTGGAAACACCATATATTTT. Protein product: CASSVGGGTTGNTIYF. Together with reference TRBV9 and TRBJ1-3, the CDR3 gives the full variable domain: DSGVTQTPKHLITATGQRVTLRCSPRSGDLSVYWYQQSLDQGLQFLIQYYNGEERAKGNILERFSAQQFPDLHSELNLSSLELGDSALYFCASSVGGGTTGNTIYFGEGSWLTVV.

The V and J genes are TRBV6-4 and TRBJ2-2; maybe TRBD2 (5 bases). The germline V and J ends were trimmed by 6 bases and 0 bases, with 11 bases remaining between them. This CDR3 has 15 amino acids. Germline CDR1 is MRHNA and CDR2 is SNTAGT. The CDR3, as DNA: TGTGCCAGCAGAGGGTGGGAGACGAACACCGGGGAGCTGTTTTTT. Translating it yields CASRGWETNTGELFF.

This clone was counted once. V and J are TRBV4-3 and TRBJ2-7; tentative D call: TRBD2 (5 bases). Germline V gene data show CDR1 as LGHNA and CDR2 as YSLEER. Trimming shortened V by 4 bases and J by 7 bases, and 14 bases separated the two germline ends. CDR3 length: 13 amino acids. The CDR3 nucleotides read TGCGCCAGCAGCCCCGGGCTACCGGGGGAGCAGTACTTC. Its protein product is CASSPGLPGEQYF.

The chain's CDR3 is CASSLRDRSHEQFF. DNA of the CDR3: TGTGCCAGCAGCTTACGGGACAGGTCCCATGAGCAGTTCTTC. This rearrangement joins TRBV7-6 to TRBJ2-1; TRBD1 agrees at 8 bases. This CDR3 has 14 residues. Germline CDR1 and CDR2: SGHVS and FNYEAQ. V lost 2 bases, J lost 8 bases, and 5 bases stayed unmatched. The full variable domain, rest sourced from reference TRBV7-6 and TRBJ2-1, is GAGVSQSPRYKVTKRGQDVALRCDPISGHVSLYWYRQALGQGPEFLTYFNYEAQQDKSGLPNDRFSAERPEGSISTLTIQRTEQRDSAMYRCASSLRDRSHEQFFGPGTRLTVL.

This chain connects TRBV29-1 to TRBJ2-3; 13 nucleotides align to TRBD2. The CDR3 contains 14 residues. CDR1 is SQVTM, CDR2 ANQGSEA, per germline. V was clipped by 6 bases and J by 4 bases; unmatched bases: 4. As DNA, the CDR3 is TGCAGCGTCCTCGGACTAGCGGGGGCAGATACGCAGTATTTT. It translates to CSVLGLAGADTQYF.

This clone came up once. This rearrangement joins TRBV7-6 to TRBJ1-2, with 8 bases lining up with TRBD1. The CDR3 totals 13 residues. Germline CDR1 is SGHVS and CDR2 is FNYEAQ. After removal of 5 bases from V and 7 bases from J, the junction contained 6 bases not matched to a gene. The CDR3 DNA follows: TGTGCCAGCAGCCCCGGACAGGGTACTGGCTACACCTTC. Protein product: CASSPGQGTGYTF.

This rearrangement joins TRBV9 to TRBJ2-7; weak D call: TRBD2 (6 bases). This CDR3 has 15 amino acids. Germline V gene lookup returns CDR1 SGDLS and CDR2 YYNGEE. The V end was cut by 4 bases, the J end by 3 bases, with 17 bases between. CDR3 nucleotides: TGTGCCAGCAGCCCATACCGACTAGACGTCTACGAGCAGTACTTC. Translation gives CASSPYRLDVYEQYF.

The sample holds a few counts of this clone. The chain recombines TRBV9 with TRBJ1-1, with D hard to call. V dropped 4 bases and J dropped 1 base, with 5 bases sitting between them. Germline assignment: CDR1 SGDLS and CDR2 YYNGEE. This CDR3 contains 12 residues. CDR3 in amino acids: CASSTTNTEAFF. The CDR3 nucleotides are TGTGCCAGCAGCACTACGAACACTGAAGCTTTCTTT.

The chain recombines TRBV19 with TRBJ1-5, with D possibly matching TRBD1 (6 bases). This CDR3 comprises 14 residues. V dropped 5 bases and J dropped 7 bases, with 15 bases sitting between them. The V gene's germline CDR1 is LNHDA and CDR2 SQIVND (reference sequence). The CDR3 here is CASSVWGRGQPQHF. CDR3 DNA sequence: TGTGCCAGTAGTGTGTGGGGGCGCGGACAGCCCCAGCATTTT.

The CDR3 DNA reads as TGTGCCAGCAGTTACCCTTATGGGGAGCTGTTTTTT. This translates into CASSYPYGELFF. The rearrangement uses TRBV6-5 and TRBJ2-2; D is unresolved. Germline assignment: CDR1 MNHEY and CDR2 SVGAGI. The CDR3 totals 12 residues. The ends were cut back, 2 bases at V and 8 bases at J, with 6 bases in the middle.

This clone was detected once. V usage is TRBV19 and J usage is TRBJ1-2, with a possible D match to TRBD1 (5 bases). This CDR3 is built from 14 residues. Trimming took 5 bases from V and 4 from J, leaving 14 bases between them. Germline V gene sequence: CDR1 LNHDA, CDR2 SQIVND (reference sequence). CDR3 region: CASSFSGQIYGYTF. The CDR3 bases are TGTGCCAGTAGTTTTTCCGGACAAATCTATGGCTACACCTTC.

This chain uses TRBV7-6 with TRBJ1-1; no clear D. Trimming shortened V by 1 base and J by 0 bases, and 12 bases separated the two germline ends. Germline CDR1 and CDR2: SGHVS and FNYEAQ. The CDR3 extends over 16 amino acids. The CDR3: CASSLGLGGMNTEAFF. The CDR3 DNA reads TGTGCCAGCAGCTTAGGACTTGGAGGTATGAACACTGAAGCTTTCTTT.

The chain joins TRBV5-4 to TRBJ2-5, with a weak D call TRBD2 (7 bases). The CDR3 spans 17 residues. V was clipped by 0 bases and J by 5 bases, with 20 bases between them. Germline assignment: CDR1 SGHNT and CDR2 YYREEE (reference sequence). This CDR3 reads CASSLAGVGGPTETQYF. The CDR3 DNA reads TGTGCCAGCAGCTTGGCGGGTGTGGGGGGGCCAACGGAGACCCAGTACTTC. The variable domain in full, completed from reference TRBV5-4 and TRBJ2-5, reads ETGVTQSPTHLIKTRGQQVTLRCSSQSGHNTVSWYQQALGQGPQFIFQYYREEENGRGNFPPRFSGLQFPNYSSELNVNALELDDSALYLCASSLAGVGGPTETQYFGPGTRLLVL.

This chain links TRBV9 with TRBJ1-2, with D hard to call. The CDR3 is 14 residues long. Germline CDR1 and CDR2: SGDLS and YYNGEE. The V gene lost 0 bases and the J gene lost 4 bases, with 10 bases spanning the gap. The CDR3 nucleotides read TGTGCCAGCAGCGTAGGCGTAGCATCCTATGGCTACACCTTC. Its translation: CASSVGVASYGYTF.

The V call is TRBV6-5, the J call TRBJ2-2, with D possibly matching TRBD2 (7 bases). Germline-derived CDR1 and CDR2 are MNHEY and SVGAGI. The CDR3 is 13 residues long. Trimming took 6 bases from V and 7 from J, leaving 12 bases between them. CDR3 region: CASRRGGGGELFF. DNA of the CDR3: TGTGCCAGCAGGAGGGGGGGTGGCGGGGAGCTGTTTTTT.

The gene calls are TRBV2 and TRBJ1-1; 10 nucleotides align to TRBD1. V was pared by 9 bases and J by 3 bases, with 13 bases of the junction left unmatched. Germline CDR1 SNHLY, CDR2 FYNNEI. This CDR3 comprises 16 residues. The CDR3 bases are TGTGCCAGGGAAGGGACAGGGGACTTTGATGACACTGAAGCTTTCTTT. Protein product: CAREGTGDFDDTEAFF.

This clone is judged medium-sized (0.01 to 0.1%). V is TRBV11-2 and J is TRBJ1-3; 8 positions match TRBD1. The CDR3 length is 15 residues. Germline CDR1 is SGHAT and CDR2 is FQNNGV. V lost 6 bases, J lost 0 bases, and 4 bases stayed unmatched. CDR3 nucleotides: TGTGCCAGCAGGGACAGGGCGAACTCTGGAAACACCATATATTTT. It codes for CASRDRANSGNTIYF.

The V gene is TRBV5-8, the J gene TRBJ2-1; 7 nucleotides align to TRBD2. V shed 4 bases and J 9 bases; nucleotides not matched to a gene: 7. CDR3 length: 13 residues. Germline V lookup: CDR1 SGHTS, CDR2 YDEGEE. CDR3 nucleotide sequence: TGTGCCAGCAGCACAACTAGCGATATTGAGCAGTTCTTC. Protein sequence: CASSTTSDIEQFF.

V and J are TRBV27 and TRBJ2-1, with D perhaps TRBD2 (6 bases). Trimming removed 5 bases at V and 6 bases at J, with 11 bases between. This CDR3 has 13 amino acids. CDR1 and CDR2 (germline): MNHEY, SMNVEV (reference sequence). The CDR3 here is CASSPGTPNEQFF. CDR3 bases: TGTGCCAGCAGTCCCGGGACTCCCAATGAGCAGTTCTTC.